The 9 T cell receptor beta chains presented below share a single source sample, sequenced in a study of T cell repertoires in cytomegalovirus infection (dated by TCRdb to between 2018 and 2020). TCRdb lists the instrument as Illumina HiSeq 1500. The public sequencing data were trimmed at Q25 with fastp and processed into clonotypes with MiXCR by TCRdb, which kept only in-frame beta chains. When rows share a CDR3 protein, they turn into one entry using the most common DNA and genes. Counted in this sample were 200,000 to 250,000 distinct CDR3 sequences; 6% to 8% of them appeared once. About 6% of the sample is in the top ten clones. Material for sequencing was PBMCs. The receptor source for this set is a human donor in good health (CMV status not recorded). Some clones in this sample may be carry-over from other donors' samples.

Worth noting for this clonotype: Germline is not matched at one junction end, which may reflect a read error. V gene TRBV6-2 or TRBV6-3 combines with J gene TRBJ2-7, with D perhaps given as TRBD1 or TRBD2 (5 bases each). The V gene's germline CDR1 is MNHEY and CDR2 SVGEGT. This CDR3 has 16 residues. CDR3 sequence reads: CASSYSSGLPSCERYF. CDR3 bases: TGTGCCAGCAGTTACTCGTCGGGGCTACCCTCCTGCGAGCGGTACTTC.

This clonotype came up many times. V is TRBV20-1 and J is TRBJ1-1, with D perhaps matching TRBD1 (6 bases). CDR1 is DFQATT and CDR2 is SNEGSKA in the germline V gene (reference sequence). V lost 4 bases to trimming and J lost 5 bases, with 20 bases between them. This CDR3 is 15 amino acids long. Here the CDR3 reads CSAKGFGRGGTEAFF. The CDR3 region has the DNA TGCAGTGCTAAGGGGTTTGGGAGGGGGGGTACTGAAGCTTTCTTT.

This clonotype was observed at least ten times. V usage is TRBV7-9 and J usage is TRBJ2-1; D ambiguous. Germline CDR1 and CDR2: SEHNR and FQNEAQ (reference sequence). The length of the CDR3 is 8 residues. V was clipped by 3 bases and J by 14 bases, with 2 bases between them. For the CDR3, the DNA is TGTGCCAGCAGCTTGGAGTTCTTC. Amino acids: CASSLEFF.

In this sample, this clonotype turned up a few times. This chain uses TRBV9 with TRBJ1-4; a possible D gene is TRBD1 (5 bases). Germline loops: CDR1 SGDLS, CDR2 YYNGEE. Between the trimmed V and J ends, which lost 0 bases and 7 bases, there was a span of 10 bases. The CDR3 is 14 amino acids. The DNA of the CDR3 is TGTGCCAGCAGCGTAGGATGGGGCCGTGAAAAACTGTTTTTT. Its translation: CASSVGWGREKLFF.

Ten or more counts support this clonotype. The chain combines TRBV7-9 with TRBJ1-5; a weak D match, TRBD1 (5 bases). Germline V gene data show CDR1 as SEHNR and CDR2 as FQNEAQ (reference sequence). The CDR3 extends over 14 amino acids. V lost 2 bases, J lost 3 bases, and 8 bases lay in between. This CDR3 is CASSLLGANQPQHF. The CDR3, as DNA: TGTGCCAGCAGCTTACTCGGGGCCAATCAGCCCCAGCATTTT.

This clonotype occurred many times. The rearrangement joins TRBV19 to TRBJ1-1; tentative D call: TRBD1 (5 bases). The CDR3 covers 13 residues. The germline gives CDR1 LNHDA, CDR2 SQIVND (reference sequence). Trimming stripped 6 bases from V and 7 bases from J, with 15 bases between. CDR3 in amino acids: CASRPGTEDEAFF. The CDR3, as DNA: TGTGCCAGTAGGCCCGGGACGGAGGATGAAGCTTTCTTT.

This clonotype was picked up many times. The chain joins TRBV19 to TRBJ2-1; D is unresolved. V dropped 3 bases and J dropped 9 bases, with 12 bases sitting between them. CDR1 and CDR2 (germline): LNHDA, SQIVND (reference sequence). The CDR3 spans 13 residues. CDR3 region: CASSIRQFTEQFF. The CDR3 DNA is TGTGCCAGTAGTATCCGGCAGTTCACTGAGCAGTTCTTC.

Ten or more counts support this clonotype. The V call is TRBV7-2, the J call TRBJ1-1, with 8 nucleotides matching TRBD1. The CDR3 is 14 amino acids. CDR1 is SGHTA, CDR2 FQGNSA, per germline. J gave up 4 bases and V 6 bases, and 7 bases lay outside the gene matches. Here the CDR3 DNA reads TGTGCCAGCAGTTTCGACAGGGGAGGCACTGAAGCTTTCTTT. Its protein is CASSFDRGGTEAFF.

Ten or more counts support this clonotype. This chain connects TRBV19 to TRBJ2-1, with D possibly being TRBD2 (7 bases). Germline assignment: CDR1 LNHDA and CDR2 SQIVND (reference sequence). The germline V and J ends were trimmed by 7 bases and 8 bases, with 18 bases remaining between them. CDR3 length: 14 residues. The CDR3 is CASTTRGGSDEQFF. The CDR3 bases are TGTGCCAGTACGACGAGGGGGGGTTCTGATGAGCAGTTCTTC.